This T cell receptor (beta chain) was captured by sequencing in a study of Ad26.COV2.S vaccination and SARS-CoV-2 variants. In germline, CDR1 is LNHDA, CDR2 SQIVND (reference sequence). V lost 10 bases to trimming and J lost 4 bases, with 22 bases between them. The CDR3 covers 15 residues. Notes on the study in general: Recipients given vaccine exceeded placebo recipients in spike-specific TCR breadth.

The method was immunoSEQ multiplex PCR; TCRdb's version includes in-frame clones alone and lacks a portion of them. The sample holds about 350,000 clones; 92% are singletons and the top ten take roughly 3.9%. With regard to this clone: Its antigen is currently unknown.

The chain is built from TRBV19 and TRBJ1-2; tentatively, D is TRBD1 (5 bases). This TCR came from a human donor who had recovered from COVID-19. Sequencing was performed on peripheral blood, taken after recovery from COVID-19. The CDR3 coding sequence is TGTGCCACCCAGCGGGTTGGGGGGACCCGCTATGGCTACACCTTC. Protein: CATQRVGGTRYGYTF.